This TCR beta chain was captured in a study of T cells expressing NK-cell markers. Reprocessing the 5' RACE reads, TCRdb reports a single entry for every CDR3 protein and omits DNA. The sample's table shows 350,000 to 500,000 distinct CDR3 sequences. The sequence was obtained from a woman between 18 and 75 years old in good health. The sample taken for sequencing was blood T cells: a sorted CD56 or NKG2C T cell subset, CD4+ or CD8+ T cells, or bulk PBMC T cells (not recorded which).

The CDR3 loop is CASTLAYEQYF. The rearrangement joins TRBV2 to TRBJ2-7; the TCRdb D gene call, TRBD1, has no DNA to confirm it. CDR1 and CDR2 (germline): SNHLY, FYNNEI. CDR3 size: 11 residues.